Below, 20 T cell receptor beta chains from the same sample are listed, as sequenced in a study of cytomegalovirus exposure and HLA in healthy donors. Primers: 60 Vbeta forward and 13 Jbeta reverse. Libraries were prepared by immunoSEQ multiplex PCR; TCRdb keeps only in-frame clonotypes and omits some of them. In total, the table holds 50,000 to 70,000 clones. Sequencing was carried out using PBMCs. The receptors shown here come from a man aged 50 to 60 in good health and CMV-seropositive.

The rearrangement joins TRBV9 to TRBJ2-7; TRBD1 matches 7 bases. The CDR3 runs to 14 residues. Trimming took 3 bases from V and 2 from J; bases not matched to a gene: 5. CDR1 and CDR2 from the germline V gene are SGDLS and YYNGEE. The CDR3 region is CASSARQGAYEQYF. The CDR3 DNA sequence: TGTGCCAGCAGCGCTCGACAGGGCGCCTACGAGCAGTACTTC.

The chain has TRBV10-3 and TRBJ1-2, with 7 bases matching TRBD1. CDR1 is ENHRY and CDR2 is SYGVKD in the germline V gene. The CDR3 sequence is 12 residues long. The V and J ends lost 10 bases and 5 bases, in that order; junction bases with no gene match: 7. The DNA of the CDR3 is TGTGCCACCGGACAGGAGTTGTATGGCTACACCTTC. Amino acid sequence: CATGQELYGYTF.

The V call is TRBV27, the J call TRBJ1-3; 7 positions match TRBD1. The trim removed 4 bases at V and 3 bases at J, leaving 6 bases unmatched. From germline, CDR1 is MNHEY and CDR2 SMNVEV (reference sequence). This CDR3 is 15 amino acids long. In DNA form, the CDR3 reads TGTGCCAGCAGTTCGGAGGGGGCGGATGGAAACACCATATATTTT. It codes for CASSSEGADGNTIYF.

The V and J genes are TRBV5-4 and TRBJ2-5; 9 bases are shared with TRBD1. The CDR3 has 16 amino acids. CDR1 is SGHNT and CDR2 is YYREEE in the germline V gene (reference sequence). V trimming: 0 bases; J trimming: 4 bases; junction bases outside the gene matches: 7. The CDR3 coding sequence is TGTGCCAGCAGCTTGGGAGGGACAGGGTTGGGAGAGACCCAGTACTTC. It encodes CASSLGGTGLGETQYF.

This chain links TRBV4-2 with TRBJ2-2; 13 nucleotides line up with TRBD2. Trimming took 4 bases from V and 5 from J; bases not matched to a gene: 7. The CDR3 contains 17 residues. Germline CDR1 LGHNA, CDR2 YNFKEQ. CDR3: CASSPGLAGEYTGELFF. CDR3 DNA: TGTGCCAGCAGCCCCGGACTAGCGGGAGAATATACCGGGGAGCTGTTTTTT.

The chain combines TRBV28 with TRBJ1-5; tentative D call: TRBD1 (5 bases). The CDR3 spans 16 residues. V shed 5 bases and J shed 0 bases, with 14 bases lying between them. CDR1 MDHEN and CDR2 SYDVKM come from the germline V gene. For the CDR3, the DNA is TGTGCCAGCAGTCCTTCTGGCAGGGATAGCAATCAGCCCCAGCATTTT. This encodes CASSPSGRDSNQPQHF.

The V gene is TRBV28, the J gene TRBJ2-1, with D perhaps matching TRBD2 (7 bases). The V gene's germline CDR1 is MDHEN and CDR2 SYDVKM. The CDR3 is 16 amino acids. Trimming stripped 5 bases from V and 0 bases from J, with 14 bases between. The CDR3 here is CASSGGGRSSYNEQFF. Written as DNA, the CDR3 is TGTGCCAGCAGTGGGGGGGGCAGGAGCTCCTACAATGAGCAGTTCTTC.

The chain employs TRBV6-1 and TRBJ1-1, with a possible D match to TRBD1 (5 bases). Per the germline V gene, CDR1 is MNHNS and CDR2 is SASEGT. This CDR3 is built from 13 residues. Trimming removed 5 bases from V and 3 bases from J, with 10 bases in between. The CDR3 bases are TGTGCCAGCAGTCTCGGGGGGGACACTGAAGCTTTCTTT. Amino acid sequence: CASSLGGDTEAFF.

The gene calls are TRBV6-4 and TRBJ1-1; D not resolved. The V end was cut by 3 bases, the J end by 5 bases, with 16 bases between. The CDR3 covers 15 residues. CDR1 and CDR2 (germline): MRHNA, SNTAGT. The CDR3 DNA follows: TGTGCCAGCAGTGATTGGAGGGTGGGGAAAACTGAAGCTTTCTTT. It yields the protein CASSDWRVGKTEAFF.

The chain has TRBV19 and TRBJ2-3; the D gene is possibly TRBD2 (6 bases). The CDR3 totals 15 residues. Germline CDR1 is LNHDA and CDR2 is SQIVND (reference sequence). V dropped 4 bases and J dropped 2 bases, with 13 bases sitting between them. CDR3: CASSTTSGFTDTQYF. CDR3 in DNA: TGTGCCAGTAGTACGACTAGTGGATTCACAGATACGCAGTATTTT.

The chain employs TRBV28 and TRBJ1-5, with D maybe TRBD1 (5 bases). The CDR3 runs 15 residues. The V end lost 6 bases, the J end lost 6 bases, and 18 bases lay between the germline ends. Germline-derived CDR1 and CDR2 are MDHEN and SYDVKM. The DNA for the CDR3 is TGTGCCAGCAGGGCCTTTGGCAGGGTGAGTCAGCCCCAGCATTTT. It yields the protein CASRAFGRVSQPQHF. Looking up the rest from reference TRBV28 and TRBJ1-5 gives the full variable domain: DVKVTQSSRYLVKRTGEKVFLECVQDMDHENMFWYRQDPGLGLRLIYFSYDVKMKEKGDIPEGYSVSREKKERFSLILESASTNQTSMYLCASRAFGRVSQPQHFGDGTRLSIL.

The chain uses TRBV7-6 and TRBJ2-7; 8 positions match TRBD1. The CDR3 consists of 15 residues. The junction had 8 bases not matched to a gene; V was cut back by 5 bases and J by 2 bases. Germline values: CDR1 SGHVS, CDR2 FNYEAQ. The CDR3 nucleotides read TGTGCCAGCAGCACAAGGACAGGGTCCGCCTACGAGCAGTACTTC. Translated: CASSTRTGSAYEQYF.

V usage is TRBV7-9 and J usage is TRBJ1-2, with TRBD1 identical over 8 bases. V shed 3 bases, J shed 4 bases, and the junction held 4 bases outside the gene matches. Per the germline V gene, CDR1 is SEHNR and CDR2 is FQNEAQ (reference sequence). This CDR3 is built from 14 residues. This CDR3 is CASSFRTGSYGYTF. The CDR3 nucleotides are TGTGCCAGCAGCTTTCGGACAGGGTCCTATGGCTACACCTTC.

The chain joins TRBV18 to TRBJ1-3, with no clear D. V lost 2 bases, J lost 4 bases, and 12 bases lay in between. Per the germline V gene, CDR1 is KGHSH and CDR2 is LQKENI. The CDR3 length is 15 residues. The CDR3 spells CASSPVGGYGNTIYF. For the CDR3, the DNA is TGTGCCAGCTCACCAGTTGGAGGGTACGGAAACACCATATATTTT.

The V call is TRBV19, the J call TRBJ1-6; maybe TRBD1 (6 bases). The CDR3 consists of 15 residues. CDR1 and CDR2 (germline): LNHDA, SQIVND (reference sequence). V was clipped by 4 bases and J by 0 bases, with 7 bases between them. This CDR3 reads CASSRQDSYNSPLHF. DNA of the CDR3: TGTGCCAGTAGTAGACAGGACTCCTATAATTCACCCCTCCACTTT.

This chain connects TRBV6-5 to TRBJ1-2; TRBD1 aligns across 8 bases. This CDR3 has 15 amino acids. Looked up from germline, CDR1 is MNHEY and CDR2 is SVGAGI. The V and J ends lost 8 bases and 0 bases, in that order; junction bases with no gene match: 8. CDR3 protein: CASAPGTGTNYGYTF. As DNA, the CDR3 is TGTGCCAGCGCCCCCGGGACAGGAACTAACTATGGCTACACCTTC.

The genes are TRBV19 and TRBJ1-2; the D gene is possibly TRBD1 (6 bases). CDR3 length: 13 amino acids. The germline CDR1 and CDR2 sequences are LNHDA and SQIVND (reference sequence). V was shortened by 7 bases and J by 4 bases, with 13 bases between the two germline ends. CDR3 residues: CASTRGGGYGYTF. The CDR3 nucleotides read TGTGCCAGTACTAGGGGGGGCGGCTATGGCTACACCTTC.

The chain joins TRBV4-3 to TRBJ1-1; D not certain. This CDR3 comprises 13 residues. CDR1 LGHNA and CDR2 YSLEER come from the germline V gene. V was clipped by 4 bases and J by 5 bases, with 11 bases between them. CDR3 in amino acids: CASSPDPGTEAFF. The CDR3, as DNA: TGCGCCAGCAGCCCGGACCCGGGAACTGAAGCTTTCTTT.

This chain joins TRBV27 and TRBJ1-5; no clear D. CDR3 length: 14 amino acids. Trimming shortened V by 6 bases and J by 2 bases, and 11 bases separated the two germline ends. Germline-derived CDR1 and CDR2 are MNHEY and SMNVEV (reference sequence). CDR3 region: CASRPGSGNQPQHF. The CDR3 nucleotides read TGTGCCAGCAGGCCCGGCAGCGGCAATCAGCCCCAGCATTTT.

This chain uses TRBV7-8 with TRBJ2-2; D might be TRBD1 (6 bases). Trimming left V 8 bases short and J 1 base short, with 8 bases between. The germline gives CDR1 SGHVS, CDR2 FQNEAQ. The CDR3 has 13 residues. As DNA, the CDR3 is TGTGCCAGCCGGGACAAGAACACCGGGGAGCTGTTTTTT. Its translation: CASRDKNTGELFF.